The rows below give T cell receptor beta chains drawn from one sample of a study of human T cells and chemical hapten exposure. TCRdb processed the RACE reads anew with MiXCR; each CDR3 protein has one entry. The repertoire has around 350,000 distinct CDR3 sequences, approximately 5.8% of them found once; the top ten carry 7% to 10%. Source: whole blood, taken in connection with sensitization to the hapten diphenylcyclopropenone (DPC). The receptors shown here come from a woman between 18 and 30 years old with alopecia areata. Some clones in this sample may be carry-over from other donors' samples. Each CDR3 is given with its conserved first and last residue.

J: TRBJ1-1; V: TRBV6-2/TRBV6-3; CDR3: CASRPDRGWTEAFF
J: TRBJ1-4; V: TRBV20-1; CDR3: CSASKANEKLFF
J: TRBJ1-1; V: TRBV6-6; CDR3: CASSQRQAEAFF
J: TRBJ2-3; V: TRBV9; CDR3: CASSASATYLDGTDTQYF
J: TRBJ2-3; V: TRBV7-2; CDR3: CASSQSGSTDTQYF
J: TRBJ2-3; V: TRBV3-1; CDR3: CASSQGGPDTQYF
J: TRBJ1-1; V: TRBV6-6; CDR3: CASSYSIPRQGGVEAFF
J: TRBJ1-1; V: TRBV10-3; CDR3: CASIGLAKSEAFF
J: TRBJ2-7; V: TRBV9; CDR3: CASSVGGRADYEQYF
J: TRBJ1-1; V: TRBV29-1; CDR3: CSVGGNPGQGWNTEAFF
J: TRBJ2-6; V: TRBV28; CDR3: CASSYGSGANVLTF
J: TRBJ2-2; V: TRBV5-1; CDR3: CASSWTSGGANTGELFF
J: TRBJ2-7; V: TRBV6-2/TRBV6-3; CDR3: CASTDRGRWSYEQYF
J: TRBJ1-6; V: TRBV6-5; CDR3: CASTQMGAGSPLHF
J: TRBJ2-1; V: TRBV7-9; CDR3: CASSLKNRASYNEQFF
J: TRBJ2-7; V: TRBV6-5; CDR3: CASRPTGTSGTYEQYF
J: TRBJ2-3; V: TRBV5-1; CDR3: CASSLGPRDSTDTQYF
J: TRBJ2-3; V: TRBV9; CDR3: CASSVGGSGGFTDTQYF
J: TRBJ1-1; V: TRBV6-5; CDR3: CASKWYDRNTEAFF
J: TRBJ2-3; V: TRBV6-2/TRBV6-3; CDR3: CASSSNVAGLADTQYF
J: TRBJ1-5; V: TRBV6-2/TRBV6-3; CDR3: CASTPGQGSNQPQHF
J: TRBJ2-1; V: TRBV24-1; CDR3: CATSVSTYNEQFF
J: TRBJ2-5; V: TRBV27; CDR3: CASSTHSRTSGGSPLATQYF
J: TRBJ2-5; V: TRBV7-6; CDR3: CASSFLTSGGTQYF
J: TRBJ1-2; V: TRBV29-1; CDR3: CSVEQGFYGYTF
J: TRBJ1-1; V: TRBV6-1; CDR3: CASSERGDTEAFF
J: TRBJ1-6; V: TRBV3-1; CDR3: CASSQLVSGGGSPLHF
J: TRBJ2-1; V: TRBV7-2; CDR3: CASRNLLAGAVPAF
J: TRBJ1-6; V: TRBV7-9; CDR3: CASSSGQRDDSPLHF
J: TRBJ1-2; V: TRBV3-1; CDR3: CASSQEKGYTF
J: TRBJ2-7; V: TRBV3-1; CDR3: CASSQDLLTGDQYF
J: TRBJ1-1; V: TRBV2; CDR3: CASNPIMNTEAFF
J: TRBJ2-3; V: TRBV5-8; CDR3: CASTTRSDGLRQYF
J: TRBJ1-1; V: TRBV29-1; CDR3: CSVENSGGTEAFF
J: TRBJ2-6; V: TRBV12-3/TRBV12-4; CDR3: CASSFTGGATGANVLTF
J: TRBJ1-1; V: TRBV3-1; CDR3: CASSPMKGLRGEAFF
J: TRBJ1-6; V: TRBV4-2; CDR3: CASSPNRGSNSPLHF
J: TRBJ1-3; V: TRBV5-6; CDR3: CASSLQGGGNTIYF
J: TRBJ2-7; V: TRBV27; CDR3: CASSPGQRPYEQYF
J: TRBJ2-4; V: TRBV7-9; CDR3: CASSSGQRGIQYF
J: TRBJ1-6; V: TRBV6-5; CDR3: CASRQTTGTSDSPLHF
J: TRBJ2-7; V: TRBV4-3; CDR3: CASSQDGRGYEQYF
J: TRBJ2-3; V: TRBV7-7; CDR3: CASSLGGGAGDTQYF
J: TRBJ1-5; V: TRBV29-1; CDR3: CSVANGNQPQHF
J: TRBJ2-1; V: TRBV20-1; CDR3: CSARGPREDEQFF
J: TRBJ1-2; V: TRBV6-2/TRBV6-3; CDR3: CASSRSYGVDGYTF
J: TRBJ1-6; V: TRBV5-1; CDR3: CASSLDRAQGTPLHF
J: TRBJ2-3; V: TRBV29-1; CDR3: CSAPTSGGRDTQYF
J: TRBJ2-5; V: TRBV5-6; CDR3: CASSWGVETQYF
J: TRBJ1-1; V: TRBV10-3; CDR3: CAISETRPGTEAFF
J: TRBJ2-3; V: TRBV5-1; CDR3: CASSPRWTGSADTQYF
J: TRBJ2-1; V: TRBV2; CDR3: CASSYTTDLIINEQFF
J: TRBJ2-1; V: TRBV12-3/TRBV12-4; CDR3: CTSSLGDGEQFF
J: TRBJ2-7; V: TRBV2; CDR3: CASSENHRDVYEQYF
J: TRBJ1-2; V: TRBV6-5; CDR3: CASSRPNIAGLHGYTF
J: TRBJ1-1; V: TRBV20-1; CDR3: CSAPQGSMAEAFF
J: TRBJ1-2; V: TRBV18; CDR3: CASSPQNGYTF
J: TRBJ1-2; V: TRBV27; CDR3: CASSSWAGRIYGYTF
J: TRBJ2-1; V: TRBV12-3/TRBV12-4; CDR3: CASSGGTSGSSYNEQFF
J: TRBJ1-6; V: TRBV6-2/TRBV6-3; CDR3: CASRSTVTVQGSPLHF